The next 26 T cell receptor beta chains were all read from a single sample in a study of blood T cell repertoires in COVID-19. Assay used: immunoSEQ multiplex PCR; TCRdb lists only in-frame clones, some missing. Seen here are approximately 200,000 clones, roughly 94% observed once, and the top ten hold 0.7% to 0.8%. The sequenced sample consisted of peripheral blood. Receptor source: a man aged 25-45 years with COVID-19, enrolled during active disease.

V usage is TRBV19 and J usage is TRBJ1-1; no definite D call. Germline V gene lookup returns CDR1 LNHDA and CDR2 SQIVND (reference sequence). V was cut by 7 bases and J by 0 bases, with 12 bases left in between. This CDR3 has 14 residues. CDR3 bases: TGTGCCAGTAAGTATGGACTGATGAACACTGAAGCTTTCTTT. It yields the protein CASKYGLMNTEAFF.

The rearrangement links TRBV2 to TRBJ2-1; D uncertain. The CDR3 totals 11 residues. Germline CDR1 is SNHLY and CDR2 is FYNNEI. Trimming cost V 6 bases and J 5 bases, with 5 bases left between them. The CDR3 DNA follows: TGTGCCAGCAGGGCAGACAATGAGCAGTTCTTC. This gives the protein CASRADNEQFF.

The chain recombines TRBV6-2 or TRBV6-3 with TRBJ2-7; 8 bases align to TRBD1. CDR1 is MNHEY and CDR2 is SVGEGT in the germline V gene. The CDR3 runs 15 residues. With V trimmed by 2 bases and J by 6 bases, 9 bases remained unmatched. The CDR3 sequence is CASSYRDRSVSEQYF. The CDR3 nucleotides are TGTGCCAGCAGTTACAGGGACAGGTCCGTCTCCGAGCAGTACTTC.

The chain links TRBV18 to TRBJ2-2; 7 nucleotides line up with TRBD1. The CDR3 sequence is 16 residues long. V was pared by 3 bases and J by 4 bases, with 8 bases of the junction left unmatched. Germline lookup yields CDR1 KGHSH and CDR2 LQKENI. CDR3 sequence reads: CASSPRLGGATGELFF. The CDR3, as DNA: TGTGCCAGCTCACCTCGGCTAGGGGGCGCCACCGGGGAGCTGTTTTTT. The full variable domain, rest sourced from reference TRBV18 and TRBJ2-2, is NAGVMQNPRHLVRRRGQEARLRCSPMKGHSHVYWYRQLPEEGLKFMVYLQKENIIDESGMPKERFSAEFPKEGPSILRIQQVVRGDSAAYFCASSPRLGGATGELFFGEGSRLTVL.

The chain couples TRBV19 to TRBJ1-5, with 8 nucleotides matching TRBD1. CDR3 length: 17 amino acids. Losses at the gene ends were 7 bases for V and 0 bases for J; bases not matched to a gene: 11. Germline lookup yields CDR1 LNHDA and CDR2 SQIVND (reference sequence). Written as DNA, the CDR3 is TGTGCCAGTAAAAAAGGGACAGGACTTAATAGCAATCAGCCCCAGCATTTT. Translating it yields CASKKGTGLNSNQPQHF.

The chain recombines TRBV30 with TRBJ1-3; D is perhaps TRBD1 (6 bases). The germline CDR1 and CDR2 sequences are GTSNPN and SVGIG (reference sequence). Deletions cut 4 bases from V and 3 bases from J, with 13 bases between. CDR3 length equals 14 residues. The chain's CDR3 is CAWTSGDGGNTIYF. The CDR3 bases are TGTGCCTGGACCTCAGGGGACGGTGGAAACACCATATATTTT. The full variable domain, in which reference TRBV30 and TRBJ1-3 provide the parts outside the CDR3, is SQTIHQWPATLVQPVGSPLSLECTVEGTSNPNLYWYRQAAGRGLQLLFYSVGIGQISSEVPQNLSASRPQDRQFILSSKKLLLSDSGFYLCAWTSGDGGNTIYFGEGSWLTVV.

The table lists this clone with a few counts. The rearrangement links TRBV7-9 to TRBJ1-1; 7 bases are shared with TRBD1. The CDR3 spans 14 residues. From germline, CDR1 is SEHNR and CDR2 FQNEAQ (reference sequence). J gave up 5 bases and V 4 bases, and 7 bases lay outside the gene matches. DNA for the CDR3: TGTGCCAGCAGCTCACAGGGGTCTTGGACTGAAGCTTTCTTT. This sequence encodes CASSSQGSWTEAFF.

The chain has TRBV2 and TRBJ2-5, with D maybe TRBD2 (6 bases). V dropped 5 bases and J dropped 4 bases, with 17 bases sitting between them. Germline CDR1 SNHLY, CDR2 FYNNEI. This CDR3 has 15 amino acids. The CDR3 nucleotides read TGTGCCAGCAGTAATCCGGGAGACCGGGGAGAGACCCAGTACTTC. Protein product: CASSNPGDRGETQYF.

Remarks on this clone: Other DNA sequences within the sample encode an identical CDR3. V usage is TRBV6-5 and J usage is TRBJ2-3, with unresolved D. Germline V gives CDR1 MNHEY, CDR2 SVGAGI. The ends were cut back, 4 bases at V and 1 base at J, with 3 bases in the middle. The CDR3 has 12 residues. CDR3 sequence reads: CASSSGTDTQYF. The DNA of the CDR3 is TGTGCCAGCAGTTCCGGCACAGATACGCAGTATTTT.

The V call is TRBV7-9, the J call TRBJ2-7; TRBD1 matches at 7 bases. V lost 4 bases and J lost 5; bases outside the gene matches: 5. Germline CDR1 reads SEHNR; CDR2 reads FQNEAQ (reference sequence). This CDR3 has 13 residues. CDR3 in amino acids: CASSSGGHHEQYF. The CDR3 nucleotides are TGTGCCAGCAGCTCAGGGGGTCACCACGAGCAGTACTTC.

V usage is TRBV5-4 and J usage is TRBJ2-1; no definite D call. The CDR3 is made up of 15 amino acids. V lost 3 bases to trimming and J lost 0 bases, with 10 bases between them. Germline V gene data show CDR1 as SGHNT and CDR2 as YYREEE (reference sequence). CDR3 sequence (DNA): TGTGCCAGCAGCTCCACGGTTAGCTCCTACAATGAGCAGTTCTTC. It yields the protein CASSSTVSSYNEQFF.

The chain recombines TRBV6-5 with TRBJ2-1; the match to TRBD2 covers 8 bases. In germline, CDR1 is MNHEY, CDR2 SVGAGI. V lost 6 bases and J lost 0; bases outside the gene matches: 4. The CDR3 consists of 15 residues. The CDR3 spells CASRLAGNSYNEQFF. CDR3 nucleotide sequence: TGTGCCAGCAGGTTAGCGGGGAACTCCTACAATGAGCAGTTCTTC.

Here the CDR3 reads CASSQASGGARSYNEQFF. The CDR3 nucleotides are TGTGCCAGCAGCCAGGCCAGCGGGGGGGCCAGGTCCTACAATGAGCAGTTCTTC. The rearrangement uses TRBV3-1 (or the pseudogene TRBV3-2) and TRBJ2-1, with 10 nucleotides matching TRBD2. The germline V gene has CDR1 LGHDT and CDR2 YNNKEL (reference sequence). This CDR3 spans 18 amino acids. After removal of 3 bases from V and 1 base from J, the junction contained 9 bases not matched to a gene.

This chain connects TRBV5-1 to TRBJ1-2, with no clear D. Germline V CDR1 and CDR2: SGHRS, YFSETQ. There are 19 residues in the CDR3. The V end lost 0 bases, the J end lost 8 bases, and 29 bases lay between the germline ends. In nucleotides, the CDR3 is TGCGCCAGCAGCTTGGACTTATCGGTTCGACTGGAAAATTCTAGGGGCTACACCTTC. It encodes CASSLDLSVRLENSRGYTF.

This clone is a singleton in its sample. The genes are TRBV18 and TRBJ1-6; D perhaps matches TRBD1 (5 bases). V was clipped by 1 base and J by 5 bases, with 9 bases between them. This CDR3 has 15 amino acids. The germline V gene has CDR1 KGHSH and CDR2 LQKENI. The CDR3 loop is CASSPRQMNNSPLHF. CDR3 DNA: TGTGCCAGCTCACCACGACAGATGAATAATTCACCCCTCCACTTT.

V gene TRBV10-3 combines with J gene TRBJ1-5, with 7 bases fitting TRBD1. V shed 3 bases, J shed 1 base, and the junction held 3 bases outside the gene matches. The V gene's germline CDR1 is ENHRY and CDR2 SYGVKD. This CDR3 has 15 amino acids. CDR3 sequence (DNA): TGTGCCATCAGTGATTTAGGGGGCAGCAATCAGCCCCAGCATTTT. Protein: CAISDLGGSNQPQHF.

With respect to this clone: Other DNA sequences in this specimen translate into the identical CDR3. The chain couples TRBV18 to TRBJ2-7, with TRBD2 as a possible D gene (6 bases). Trimming pared 3 bases from V and 6 bases from J, leaving 9 bases between. The CDR3 sequence is 12 residues long. In germline, CDR1 is KGHSH, CDR2 LQKENI. DNA for the CDR3: TGTGCCAGCTCACCTCGGAGGGGCGAGCAGTACTTC. Protein: CASSPRRGEQYF.

The gene calls are TRBV7-9 and TRBJ2-1, with 10 bases lining up with TRBD1. After removal of 5 bases from V and 7 bases from J, the junction contained 11 bases not matched to a gene. The germline V gene has CDR1 SEHNR and CDR2 FQNEAQ (reference sequence). The CDR3 is 16 residues long. The CDR3 region is CASSPRTGGFLNEQFF. Written as DNA, the CDR3 is TGTGCCAGCAGCCCGCGGACAGGGGGTTTTTTGAATGAGCAGTTCTTC. The full variable domain, completed using reference TRBV7-9 and TRBJ2-1, is DTGVSQNPRHKITKRGQNVTFRCDPISEHNRLYWYRQTLGQGPEFLTYFQNEAQLEKSRLLSDRFSAERPKGSFSTLEIQRTEQGDSAMYLCASSPRTGGFLNEQFFGPGTRLTVL.

The chain has TRBV3-1 (or the pseudogene TRBV3-2) and TRBJ1-2; 7 nucleotides line up with TRBD1. The ends lost 1 base at V and 8 bases at J; junction bases unmatched: 4. This CDR3 has 13 amino acids. Looked up from germline, CDR1 is LGHDT and CDR2 is YNNKEL (reference sequence). The CDR3 DNA reads as TGTGCCAGCAGCCAAGGACAGGGTTCCGGCTACACCTTC. Its protein is CASSQGQGSGYTF.

Only a few counts were recorded for this clone. The chain links TRBV5-1 to TRBJ1-1; 8 bases are a match to TRBD1. V was pared by 3 bases and J by 8 bases, with 12 bases of the junction left unmatched. The CDR3 runs to 15 residues. Per the germline V gene, CDR1 is SGHRS and CDR2 is YFSETQ. In nucleotides, the CDR3 is TGCGCCAGCAGCTCGGGGTGGACCAGGGGGCTCGAAGCTTTCTTT. Translated: CASSSGWTRGLEAFF. The complete variable domain, with remaining parts taken from reference TRBV5-1 and TRBJ1-1, reads KAGVTQTPRYLIKTRGQQVTLSCSPISGHRSVSWYQQTPGQGLQFLFEYFSETQRNKGNFPGRFSGRQFSNSRSEMNVSTLELGDSALYLCASSSGWTRGLEAFFGQGTRLTVV.

V and J are TRBV14 and TRBJ1-1; TRBD1 is a possible D gene (5 bases). CDR3 length: 15 amino acids. V lost 2 bases to trimming and J lost 1 base, with 11 bases between them. The germline CDR1 and CDR2 sequences are SGHDN and FVKESK. CDR3 sequence reads: CASSQTAGGNTEAFF. CDR3 sequence (DNA): TGTGCCAGCAGCCAAACAGCCGGGGGGAACACTGAAGCTTTCTTT. Based on the CDR3 plus reference TRBV14 and TRBJ1-1, the full variable domain is EAGVTQFPSHSVIEKGQTVTLRCDPISGHDNLYWYRRVMGKEIKFLLHFVKESKQDESGMPNNRFLAERTGGTYSTLKVQPAELEDSGVYFCASSQTAGGNTEAFFGQGTRLTVV.

The V call is TRBV2, the J call TRBJ1-6; D perhaps matches TRBD1 (6 bases). V dropped 4 bases and J dropped 5 bases, with 12 bases sitting between them. The CDR3 is made up of 15 amino acids. Germline loops: CDR1 SNHLY, CDR2 FYNNEI. CDR3 coding DNA: TGTGCCAGCAGTGCCACAGGGTCCCATAATTCACCCCTCCACTTT. It yields the protein CASSATGSHNSPLHF.

Comment on this clone: One junction end does not reproduce the germline sequence, and a read error may be involved. This chain joins TRBV7-9 and TRBJ2-4; TRBD2 matches at 11 bases. The CDR3 consists of 15 residues. The V gene's germline CDR1 is SEHNR and CDR2 FQNEAQ (reference sequence). CDR3 nucleotide sequence: TGTGCCAGCAGCCAGACTAGCGGGGCCAAAAATATTCAGTACTTC. This encodes CASSQTSGAKNIQYF.

The V and J genes are TRBV5-1 and TRBJ2-7, with a possible D match to TRBD2 (5 bases). This CDR3 has 15 amino acids. CDR1 is SGHRS, CDR2 YFSETQ, per germline. Trimming took 1 base from V and 5 from J, leaving 16 bases between them. CDR3 sequence (DNA): TGCGCCAGCAGCTTGTGGTCCGGTAGTAGCGACGAGCAGTACTTC. This codes for CASSLWSGSSDEQYF.

The V and J genes are TRBV20-1 and TRBJ2-1, with 9 positions matching TRBD2. The CDR3 covers 11 residues. The V gene end was trimmed by 6 bases and the J gene end by 9 bases; junction bases not matched to a gene: 3. CDR1 DFQATT and CDR2 SNEGSKA come from the germline V gene (reference sequence). The CDR3 nucleotides read TGCAGTGCGCCGACTAGCGGTGAGCAGTTCTTC. Translation: CSAPTSGEQFF.

The CDR3 sequence is CASSMPGAQAFF. In DNA, the CDR3 is TGTGCCAGTAGTATGCCGGGAGCCCAAGCTTTCTTT. The chain employs TRBV19 and TRBJ1-1; D uncertain. The CDR3 length is 12 residues. Germline assignment: CDR1 LNHDA and CDR2 SQIVND (reference sequence). The ends were cut back, 3 bases at V and 9 bases at J, with 11 bases in the middle.